Below, 5 T cell receptor beta chains from the same sample are listed, as sequenced in a study of Ad26.COV2.S vaccination and SARS-CoV-2 variants. Generated by immunoSEQ multiplex PCR, the TCRdb table keeps only in-frame clones and is missing some. The data show roughly 680,000 clones, with more than 70% seen just once and nearly 1.5% held by the top ten. Treatment specified: some 20 received Ad26.COV2.S at low or high dose, single or two shots; about 5 received placebo; per-sample allocation not given. On day 63 after the first injection, vaccine and placebo recipients gave samples. The starting material was peripheral blood, obtained in a trial of Ad26.COV2.S vaccine versus placebo. These receptor sequences come from a person between 18 and 59 years old who received the Ad26.COV2.S COVID-19 vaccine or a placebo.

The rearrangement joins TRBV19 to TRBJ2-7; tentatively, D is TRBD2 (6 bases). CDR1 and CDR2 (germline): LNHDA, SQIVND (reference sequence). Trimming took 8 bases from V and 0 from J, leaving 14 bases between them. The CDR3 is 14 residues long. DNA for the CDR3: TGTGCCAGTCAGCCTAGCGCGAGCTCCTACGAGCAGTACTTC. It codes for CASQPSASSYEQYF.

The rearrangement uses TRBV5-4 and TRBJ2-7; 8 bases are shared with TRBD1. The length of the CDR3 is 16 residues. CDR1 and CDR2 from the germline V gene are SGHNT and YYREEE (reference sequence). V trimming: 0 bases; J trimming: 2 bases; junction bases outside the gene matches: 7. The CDR3 here is CASSLGVGTGTYEQYF. The CDR3 bases are TGTGCCAGCAGCTTGGGGGTCGGGACAGGTACCTACGAGCAGTACTTC.

CDR3 nucleotide sequence: TGTGCCAGCAGCTTGGCAGGGACAGATACGCAGTATTTT. This translates into CASSLAGTDTQYF. The chain is built from TRBV5-6 and TRBJ2-3; D is possibly TRBD1 (5 bases). The CDR3 loop spans 13 amino acids. V was pared by 0 bases and J by 3 bases, with 5 bases between. Germline V gene data show CDR1 as SGHDT and CDR2 as YYEEEE.

The V gene is TRBV29-1, the J gene TRBJ1-1; no clear D. The CDR3 spans 13 residues. Deletions cut 0 bases from V and 0 bases from J, with 5 bases between. Germline CDR1 and CDR2: SQVTM and ANQGSEA. In DNA, the CDR3 is TGCAGCGTTGAAGACAGCATGAACACTGAAGCTTTCTTT. This translates into CSVEDSMNTEAFF.

V usage is TRBV7-2 and J usage is TRBJ2-1; 9 positions agree with TRBD1. The V and J ends lost 5 bases and 6 bases, in that order; junction bases with no gene match: 11. The V gene's germline CDR1 is SGHTA and CDR2 FQGNSA. This CDR3 spans 16 amino acids. This CDR3 is CASSLGGTGKSNEQFF. The DNA of the CDR3 is TGTGCCAGCAGCCTCGGGGGGACAGGGAAAAGCAATGAGCAGTTCTTC.